The 17 T cell receptor beta chains below come from one sample, sequenced in a study of early T cells in non-severe SARS-CoV-2 infection. Each CDR3 protein gets one entry after TCRdb re-called the 5' RACE reads with MiXCR. The sample holds around 100,000 distinct CDR3 sequences, 10% to 15% seen once. Sequencing used whole blood. The source of these receptors is an adult who was a healthcare worker with PCR-confirmed SARS-CoV-2 infection or an uninfected control (not recorded which).

This clonotype has ten or more counts. The CDR3 region is CASSPTVYSYEQYF. The CDR3 DNA follows: TGTGCCAGCAGCCCGACAGTTTACTCCTACGAGCAGTACTTC. The gene calls are TRBV7-6 and TRBJ2-7; D is perhaps TRBD1 (5 bases). The length of the CDR3 is 14 residues. The germline CDR1 and CDR2 sequences are SGHVS and FNYEAQ. Between the trimmed V and J ends, which lost 5 bases and 0 bases, there was a span of 11 bases.

This clonotype was counted between two and nine times. The J gene is TRBJ2-7, the V gene TRBV27, with D unclear. This CDR3 is 14 amino acids long. V was cut by 6 bases and J by 2 bases, with 14 bases left in between. Germline V gives CDR1 MNHEY, CDR2 SMNVEV (reference sequence). The CDR3 loop is CASRPGSGPYEQYF. CDR3 in DNA: TGTGCCAGCAGGCCAGGATCAGGACCCTACGAGCAGTACTTC.

The chain is built from TRBV7-2 and TRBJ2-4; 7 bases agree with TRBD1. V lost 5 bases to trimming and J lost 0 bases; unmatched junction nucleotides: 7. Germline loops: CDR1 SGHTA, CDR2 FQGNSA. The CDR3 length is 16 residues. The DNA of the CDR3 is TGTGCCAGCAGCCCCCGACAGGGTCTAGCCAAAAACATTCAGTACTTC. It encodes CASSPRQGLAKNIQYF.

This clonotype was detected only a few times. V usage is TRBV4-3 and J usage is TRBJ1-1; D uncertain. CDR1 is LGHNA, CDR2 YSLEER, per germline. Between the trimmed V and J ends, which lost 8 bases and 4 bases, there was a span of 11 bases. This CDR3 spans 12 amino acids. The DNA of the CDR3 is TGCGCCAGCCCCCCCCCCCGCACTGAAGCTTTCTTT. Encoded protein: CASPPPRTEAFF.

This chain connects TRBV24-1 to TRBJ2-3, with TRBD1 identical over 7 bases. The CDR3 runs to 15 residues. CDR1 KGHDR and CDR2 SFDVKD come from the germline V gene. V dropped 4 bases and J dropped 5; count of bases not matched to a gene: 8. The DNA for the CDR3 is TGTGCCACCAGTGAGTGGGTGACAGGGAAAGATACGCAGTATTTT. It specifies CATSEWVTGKDTQYF.

This clonotype was counted at least ten times. This chain joins TRBV7-2 and TRBJ2-3; 9 positions agree with TRBD2. V trimming: 8 bases; J trimming: 3 bases; junction bases outside the gene matches: 21. This CDR3 contains 19 residues. Germline lookup yields CDR1 SGHTA and CDR2 FQGNSA. The CDR3 DNA sequence: TGTGCCAGCTCCGACCCCCACATGGGCGGGAGGGCCTTGACAGATACGCAGTATTTT. Encoded protein: CASSDPHMGGRALTDTQYF.

In this sample, this clonotype turned up many times. V and J are TRBV5-5 and TRBJ2-5, with a tentative D call TRBD2 (5 bases). Germline V gene lookup returns CDR1 SGHKS and CDR2 YYEKEE (reference sequence). This CDR3 has 13 residues. V was cut by 6 bases and J by 5 bases, with 14 bases left in between. The CDR3 coding sequence is TGTGCCAGCACCAGAGCGGTTCTGGAGACCCAGTACTTC. It codes for CASTRAVLETQYF.

This clonotype turned up a few times. The chain couples TRBV27 to TRBJ1-1; weak D call: TRBD1 (6 bases). CDR3 length equals 13 residues. Germline V CDR1 and CDR2: MNHEY, SMNVEV (reference sequence). With 2 bases removed from V and 8 bases from J, the gap between germline ends came to 12 bases. The DNA for the CDR3 is TGTGCCAGCAGTTTAAGGGGGGGAAGGGAAGCTTTCTTT. Translated: CASSLRGGREAFF.

This clonotype was counted between two and nine times. The V and J genes are TRBV2 and TRBJ2-1, with 8 nucleotides matching TRBD2. The germline gives CDR1 SNHLY, CDR2 FYNNEI. After removal of 1 base from V and 9 bases from J, the junction contained 2 bases not matched to a gene. The CDR3 runs to 13 residues. The CDR3 DNA sequence: TGTGCCAGCAGTGAAGTGCTAGCGGGTGAGCAGTTCTTC. Protein sequence: CASSEVLAGEQFF. Together with reference TRBV2 and TRBJ2-1, the CDR3 gives the full variable domain: EPEVTQTPSHQVTQMGQEVILRCVPISNHLYFYWYRQILGQKVEFLVSFYNNEISEKSEIFDDQFSVERPDGSNFTLKIRSTKLEDSAMYFCASSEVLAGEQFFGPGTRLTVL.

V usage is TRBV19 and J usage is TRBJ2-1, with D perhaps matching TRBD2 (6 bases). This CDR3 is built from 15 residues. Germline V gene sequence: CDR1 LNHDA, CDR2 SQIVND (reference sequence). The V end was cut by 3 bases, the J end by 1 base, with 10 bases between. The CDR3 reads CASSMRDFSYNEQFF. CDR3 sequence (DNA): TGTGCCAGTAGTATGCGGGACTTTTCCTACAATGAGCAGTTCTTC.

This clonotype was counted at least ten times. The rearrangement links TRBV6-5 to TRBJ2-1; no definite D call. The germline gives CDR1 MNHEY, CDR2 SVGAGI. This CDR3 spans 14 amino acids. V was trimmed by 8 bases and J by 0 bases, leaving 11 bases between them. The chain's CDR3 is CASLSPGSYNEQFF. DNA of the CDR3: TGTGCCAGCCTCTCCCCGGGCTCCTACAATGAGCAGTTCTTC.

This chain uses TRBV20-1 with TRBJ2-3; 14 nucleotides line up with TRBD2. The CDR3 contains 18 residues. Germline V gene lookup returns CDR1 DFQATT and CDR2 SNEGSKA (reference sequence). V lost 1 base, J lost 1 base, and 7 bases stayed unmatched. The CDR3 sequence is CSARGGLAGAGGTDTQYF. Written as DNA, the CDR3 is TGCAGTGCTAGAGGGGGACTAGCGGGAGCCGGGGGCACAGATACGCAGTATTTT.

The chain uses TRBV3-1 and TRBJ2-4; tentatively, D is TRBD2 (7 bases). Trimming removed 5 bases from V and 3 bases from J, with 14 bases in between. CDR1 is LGHDT, CDR2 YNNKEL, per germline (reference sequence). The CDR3 spans 15 residues. The CDR3 nucleotides read TGTGCCAGCAGCGGGGGCGGGAGCGTCAAAAACATTCAGTACTTC. Translation gives CASSGGGSVKNIQYF.

This clonotype was observed a few times. The chain uses TRBV7-2 and TRBJ1-6; D call uncertain. Germline V gene lookup returns CDR1 SGHTA and CDR2 FQGNSA. Trimming pared 8 bases from V and 5 bases from J, leaving 22 bases between. This CDR3 region has 17 residues. The CDR3 sequence is CASRKVVGQYNNSPLHF. CDR3 coding DNA: TGTGCCAGCCGGAAAGTTGTCGGGCAGTACAATAATTCACCCCTCCACTTT.

This clonotype was counted a few times. The chain is built from TRBV4-1 and TRBJ2-3; D ambiguous. The CDR3 runs 15 residues. Germline CDR1 and CDR2: MGHRA and YSYEKL. With 4 bases removed from V and 4 bases from J, the gap between germline ends came to 15 bases. As DNA, the CDR3 is TGCGCCAGCAGCCCTATCCCGATAAAGGCAGATACGCAGTATTTT. This translates into CASSPIPIKADTQYF.

Many counts were recorded for this clonotype. The rearrangement uses TRBV20-1 and TRBJ2-7, with a possible D match to TRBD2 (6 bases). Trimming left V 0 bases short and J 3 bases short, with 12 bases between. Germline values: CDR1 DFQATT, CDR2 SNEGSKA (reference sequence). CDR3 length: 14 amino acids. DNA of the CDR3: TGCAGTGCTAGAGAGAGTGCGGGACTCTACGAGCAGTACTTC. Its translation: CSARESAGLYEQYF.

This clonotype was picked up many times. The chain combines TRBV5-4 with TRBJ2-1, with D maybe TRBD2 (6 bases). CDR3 length equals 14 residues. Germline assignment: CDR1 SGHNT and CDR2 YYREEE (reference sequence). V was cut by 2 bases and J by 5 bases, with 11 bases left in between. The DNA of the CDR3 is TGTGCCAGCAGCTTCTCCTGGAGGGACAATGAGCAGTTCTTC. It specifies CASSFSWRDNEQFF.